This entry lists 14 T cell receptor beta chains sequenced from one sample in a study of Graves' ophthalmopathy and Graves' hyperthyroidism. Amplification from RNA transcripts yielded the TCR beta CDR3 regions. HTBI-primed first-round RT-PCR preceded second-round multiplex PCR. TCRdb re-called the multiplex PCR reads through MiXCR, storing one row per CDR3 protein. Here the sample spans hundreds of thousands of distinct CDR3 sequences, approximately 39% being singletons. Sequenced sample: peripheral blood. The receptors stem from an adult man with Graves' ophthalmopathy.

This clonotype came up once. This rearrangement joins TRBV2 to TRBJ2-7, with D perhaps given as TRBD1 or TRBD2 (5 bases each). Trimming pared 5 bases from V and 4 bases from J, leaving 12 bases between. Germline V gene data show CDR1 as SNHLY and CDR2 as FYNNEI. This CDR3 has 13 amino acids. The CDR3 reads CASSRDRWYEQYF. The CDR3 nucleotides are TGTGCCAGCAGTCGGGACCGCTGGTACGAGCAGTACTTC. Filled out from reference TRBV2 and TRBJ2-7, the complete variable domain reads EPEVTQTPSHQVTQMGQEVILRCVPISNHLYFYWYRQILGQKVEFLVSFYNNEISEKSEIFDDQFSVERPDGSNFTLKIRSTKLEDSAMYFCASSRDRWYEQYFGPGTRLTVT.

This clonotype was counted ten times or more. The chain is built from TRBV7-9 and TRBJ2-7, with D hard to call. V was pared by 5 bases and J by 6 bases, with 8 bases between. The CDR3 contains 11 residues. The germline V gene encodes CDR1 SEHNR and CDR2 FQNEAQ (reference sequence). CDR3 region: CASSEAREQYF. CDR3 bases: TGTGCCAGCAGCGAAGCGCGCGAGCAGTACTTC.

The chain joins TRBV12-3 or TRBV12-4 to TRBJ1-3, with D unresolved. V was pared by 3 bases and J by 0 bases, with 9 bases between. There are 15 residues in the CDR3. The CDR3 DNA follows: TGTGCCAGCAGTTTGGACGGGCCCTCTGGAAACACCATATATTTT. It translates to CASSLDGPSGNTIYF.

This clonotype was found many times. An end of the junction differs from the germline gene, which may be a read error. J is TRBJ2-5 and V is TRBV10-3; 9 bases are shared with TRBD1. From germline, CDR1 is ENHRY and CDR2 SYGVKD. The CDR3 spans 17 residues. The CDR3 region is CTISEWGQGEREETQYF. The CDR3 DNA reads TGTACCATCAGTGAGTGGGGACAGGGTGAGCGTGAAGAGACCCAGTACTTC.

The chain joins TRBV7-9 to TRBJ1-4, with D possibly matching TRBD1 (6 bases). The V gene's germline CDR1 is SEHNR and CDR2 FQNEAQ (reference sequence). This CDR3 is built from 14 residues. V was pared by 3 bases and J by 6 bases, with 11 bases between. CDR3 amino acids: CASSLGAVDEKLFF. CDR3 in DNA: TGTGCCAGCAGCTTGGGGGCAGTTGATGAAAAACTGTTTTTT.

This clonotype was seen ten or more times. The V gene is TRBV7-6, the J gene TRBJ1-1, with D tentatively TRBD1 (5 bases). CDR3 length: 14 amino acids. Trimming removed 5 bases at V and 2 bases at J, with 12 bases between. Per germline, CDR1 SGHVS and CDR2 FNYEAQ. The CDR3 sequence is CASSPRGPNTEAFF. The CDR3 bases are TGTGCCAGCAGCCCGAGGGGTCCAAACACTGAAGCTTTCTTT. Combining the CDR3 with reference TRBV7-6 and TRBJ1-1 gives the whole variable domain GAGVSQSPRYKVTKRGQDVALRCDPISGHVSLYWYRQALGQGPEFLTYFNYEAQQDKSGLPNDRFSAERPEGSISTLTIQRTEQRDSAMYRCASSPRGPNTEAFFGQGTRLTVV.

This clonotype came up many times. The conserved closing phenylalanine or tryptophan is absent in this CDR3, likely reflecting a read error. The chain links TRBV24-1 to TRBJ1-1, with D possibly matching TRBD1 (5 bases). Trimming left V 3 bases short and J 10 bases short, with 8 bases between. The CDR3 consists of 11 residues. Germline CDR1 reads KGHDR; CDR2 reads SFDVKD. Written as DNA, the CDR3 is TGTGCCACCAGTGATGGGACCGTAGCTTTCTCT. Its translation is CATSDGTVAFS.

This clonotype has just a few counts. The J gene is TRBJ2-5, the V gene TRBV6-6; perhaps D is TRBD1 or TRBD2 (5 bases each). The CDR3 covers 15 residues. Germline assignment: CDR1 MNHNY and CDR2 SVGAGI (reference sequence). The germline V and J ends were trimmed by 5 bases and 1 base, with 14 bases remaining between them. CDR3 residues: CASSDRTGPQETQYF. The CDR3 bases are TGTGCCAGCAGTGATAGGACGGGGCCCCAAGAGACCCAGTACTTC.

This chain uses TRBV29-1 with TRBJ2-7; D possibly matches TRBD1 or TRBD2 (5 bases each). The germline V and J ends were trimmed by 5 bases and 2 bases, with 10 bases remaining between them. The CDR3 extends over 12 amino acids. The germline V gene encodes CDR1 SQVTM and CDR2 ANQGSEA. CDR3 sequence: CSVLGETYEQYF. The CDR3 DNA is TGCAGCGTTTTAGGGGAGACCTACGAGCAGTACTTC.

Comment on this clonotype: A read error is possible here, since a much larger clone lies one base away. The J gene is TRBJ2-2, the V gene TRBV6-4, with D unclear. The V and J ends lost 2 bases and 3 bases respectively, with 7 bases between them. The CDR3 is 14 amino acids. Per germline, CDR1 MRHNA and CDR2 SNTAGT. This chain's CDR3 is CASSDPSDTGELFF. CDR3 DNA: TGTGCCAGCAGTGACCCGTCAGACACCGGGGAGCTGTTTTTT.

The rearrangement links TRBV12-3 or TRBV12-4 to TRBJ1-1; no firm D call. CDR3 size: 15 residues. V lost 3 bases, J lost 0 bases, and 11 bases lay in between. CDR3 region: CASSFEDTMNTEAFF. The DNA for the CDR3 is TGTGCCAGCAGTTTTGAGGATACAATGAACACTGAAGCTTTCTTT.

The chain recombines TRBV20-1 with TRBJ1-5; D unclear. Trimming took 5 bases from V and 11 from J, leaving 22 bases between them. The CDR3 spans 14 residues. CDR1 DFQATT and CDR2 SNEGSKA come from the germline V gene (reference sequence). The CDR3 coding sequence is TGCAGTGCTTCAACTAGCGGGAGCGCAGAGACCCAGCATTTT. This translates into CSASTSGSAETQHF.

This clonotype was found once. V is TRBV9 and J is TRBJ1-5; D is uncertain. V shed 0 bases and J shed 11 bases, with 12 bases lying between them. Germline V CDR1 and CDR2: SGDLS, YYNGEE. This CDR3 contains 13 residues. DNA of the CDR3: TGTGCCAGCAGCGTAGCCCTCTCTGGGACCCAGCATTTT. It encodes CASSVALSGTQHF. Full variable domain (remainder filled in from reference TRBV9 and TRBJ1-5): DSGVTQTPKHLITATGQRVTLRCSPRSGDLSVYWYQQSLDQGLQFLIQYYNGEERAKGNILERFSAQQFPDLHSELNLSSLELGDSALYFCASSVALSGTQHFGDGTRLSIL.

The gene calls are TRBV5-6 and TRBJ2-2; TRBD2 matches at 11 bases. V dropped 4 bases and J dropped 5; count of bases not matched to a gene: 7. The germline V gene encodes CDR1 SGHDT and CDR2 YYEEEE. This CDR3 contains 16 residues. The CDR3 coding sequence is TGTGCCAGCAGCGCCGGGACTAGCGGCCCGACCGGGGAGCTGTTTTTT. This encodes CASSAGTSGPTGELFF. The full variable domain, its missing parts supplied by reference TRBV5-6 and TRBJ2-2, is DAGVTQSPTHLIKTRGQQVTLRCSPKSGHDTVSWYQQALGQGPQFIFQYYEEEERQRGNFPDRFSGHQFPNYSSELNVNALLLGDSALYLCASSAGTSGPTGELFFGEGSRLTVL.